This T cell receptor (beta chain) originates from a study of CD8 T cells in ankylosing spondylitis. Construction of TCR beta libraries was performed using quantitative 5'-RACE with molecular barcodes. Each CDR3 protein gets one entry after TCRdb re-called the 5' RACE reads with MiXCR. The sample records more than 200,000 distinct CDR3 sequences, more than 20% being singletons. There are 12 residues in the CDR3. The germline V gene has CDR1 SQVTM and CDR2 ANQGSEA. With 4 bases removed from V and 12 bases from J, the gap between germline ends came to 18 bases. The study's findings and limits: Peripheral blood samples showed relatively rare disease-linked clones, and these clones were CD8+.

Notes on this clonotype: The antigen remains undetermined.

The sample was blood, either unsorted or a sorted T cell fraction (not recorded which). The receptor was derived from a male donor with ankylosing spondylitis or in good health (not recorded which). The rearrangement links TRBV29-1 to TRBJ1-2; D gene uncertain. The CDR3 is CSVGGLNPRHTF. CDR3 in DNA: TGCAGCGTTGGAGGTCTCAACCCGCGTCACACCTTC.